Shown below are 27 T cell receptor beta chains from a single sample sequenced in a study of T cells in Graves' hyperthyroidism and ophthalmopathy. The investigators amplified TCR beta CDR3 regions from RNA transcripts. The HTBI set primed first-round TCR CDR3 RT-PCR. TCRdb re-called the multiplex PCR reads with MiXCR, one entry per CDR3 protein. The profile shows hundreds of thousands of distinct CDR3 sequences, 15% of them singletons. Sequenced sample: blood. The receptors were gathered from a woman aged 55-70 years with Graves' ophthalmopathy.

This clonotype was detected many times. The chain carries TRBV29-1 and TRBJ2-1; 7 nucleotides align to TRBD1. The J segment lost 5 bases and the V segment lost 6 bases, leaving 7 bases of the junction unmatched. This CDR3 is 13 amino acids long. From germline, CDR1 is SQVTM and CDR2 ANQGSEA. The CDR3 nucleotides read TGCAGCGTGACGGGACAGACTAACAATGAGCAGTTCTTC. Translated: CSVTGQTNNEQFF.

This sequence joins TRBV6-1 and TRBJ2-6; TRBD2 might be the D (6 bases). CDR1 is MNHNS and CDR2 is SASEGT in the germline V gene. This CDR3 region has 18 residues. V was trimmed by 6 bases and J by 1 base, leaving 19 bases between them. Here the CDR3 DNA reads TGTGCCAGCAGGCAGGCCGGGACTCGTATTTCTGGGGCCAACGTCCTGACTTTC. It yields the protein CASRQAGTRISGANVLTF.

This chain links TRBV7-3 with TRBJ2-3, with TRBD1 identical over 9 bases. Germline lookup yields CDR1 SGHTA and CDR2 FQGTGA. This CDR3 is built from 16 residues. V lost 2 bases, J lost 6 bases, and 9 bases stayed unmatched. DNA of the CDR3: TGTGCCAGCAGCTTATCCTTGACAGGGGGAATGGATACGCAGTATTTT. Protein: CASSLSLTGGMDTQYF.

This clonotype was observed many times. V usage is TRBV5-1 and J usage is TRBJ1-2; TRBD1 aligns across 9 bases. Losses at the gene ends were 4 bases for V and 1 base for J; bases not matched to a gene: 2. Germline CDR1 SGHRS, CDR2 YFSETQ. This CDR3 has 14 residues. The CDR3 region has the DNA TGCGCCAGCAGCCCGGACAGGGGTAACTATGGCTACACCTTC. This gives the protein CASSPDRGNYGYTF.

This clonotype was counted at least ten times. The chain links TRBV28 to TRBJ1-5; D is unresolved. In germline, CDR1 is MDHEN, CDR2 SYDVKM. The CDR3 totals 15 residues. The V and J ends lost 8 bases and 0 bases respectively, with 14 bases between them. CDR3: CASLTPIHSNQPQHF. The CDR3 DNA follows: TGTGCCAGCCTGACGCCCATTCATAGCAATCAGCCCCAGCATTTT.

This clonotype has a handful of counts. This could be a read error, since a much larger clone is one nucleotide away. The rearrangement uses TRBV7-2 and TRBJ2-1; 12 bases line up with TRBD2. V was pared by 5 bases and J by 10 bases, with 9 bases of the junction left unmatched. The CDR3 consists of 15 residues. CDR1 and CDR2 (germline): SGHTA, FQGNSA. The CDR3 sequence: CASSPGTSGLWEQFF. For the CDR3, the DNA is TGTGCCAGCAGCCCCGGGACTAGCGGGTTGTGGGAGCAGTTCTTC.

This clonotype was observed a handful of times. Since a much larger clone is just one base distant, this may be a read error. This chain links TRBV20-1 with TRBJ2-7; TRBD2 matches at 8 bases. CDR1 and CDR2 from the germline V gene are DFQATT and SNEGSKA (reference sequence). The ends lost 6 bases at V and 6 bases at J; junction bases unmatched: 13. The CDR3 runs to 14 residues. CDR3 coding DNA: TGCAGTGCAAGAAGGCCAGCGGGAGTTGGCGAGCAGTACTTC. As protein: CSARRPAGVGEQYF.

This clonotype occurred a few times. The chain employs TRBV20-1 and TRBJ2-2, with unresolved D. In germline, CDR1 is DFQATT, CDR2 SNEGSKA (reference sequence). This CDR3 is built from 14 residues. Trimming pared 6 bases from V and 1 base from J, leaving 12 bases between. The CDR3 loop is CSALPGVNTGELFF. The CDR3 region has the DNA TGCAGTGCCCTTCCAGGTGTGAACACCGGGGAGCTGTTTTTT.

Many counts were recorded for this clonotype. The gene calls are TRBV18 and TRBJ2-5; maybe TRBD2 (7 bases). CDR1 and CDR2 (germline): KGHSH, LQKENI. The CDR3 length is 13 residues. V gave up 4 bases and J gave up 5 bases, with 11 bases separating them. The CDR3 loop is CASSRSGGETQYF. The CDR3 nucleotides are TGTGCCAGCTCACGGTCGGGGGGCGAGACCCAGTACTTC.

This clonotype has ten or more counts. The V call is TRBV2, the J call TRBJ2-1, with a weak D call TRBD2 (6 bases). CDR3 length: 14 amino acids. Trimming stripped 7 bases from V and 6 bases from J, with 16 bases between. Germline lookup yields CDR1 SNHLY and CDR2 FYNNEI. CDR3 residues: CASKFGLASNEQFF. The CDR3 DNA follows: TGTGCCAGCAAATTCGGGCTAGCGAGCAATGAGCAGTTCTTC.

This clonotype was seen at least ten times. The V gene is TRBV12-3 or TRBV12-4, the J gene TRBJ2-3; 7 nucleotides align to TRBD1. The CDR3 runs 16 residues. V gave up 6 bases and J gave up 0 bases; unmatched junction bases: 9. The CDR3 reads CASSPRGPTSTDTQYF. The CDR3 nucleotides read TGTGCCAGCAGCCCAAGGGGGCCGACTAGCACAGATACGCAGTATTTT.

The V and J genes are TRBV11-2 and TRBJ1-6; D is undetermined. V dropped 5 bases and J dropped 0 bases, with 17 bases sitting between them. The CDR3 totals 18 residues. Germline V gene lookup returns CDR1 SGHAT and CDR2 FQNNGV. CDR3: CASSPTGRAGSYNSPLHF. The CDR3 region has the DNA TGTGCCAGCAGCCCGACCGGGAGGGCAGGCTCCTATAATTCACCCCTCCACTTT.

This clonotype appeared many times. The chain recombines TRBV5-1 with TRBJ2-7; D gene unclear. V was cut by 0 bases and J by 2 bases, with 15 bases left in between. In germline, CDR1 is SGHRS, CDR2 YFSETQ. The CDR3 is made up of 16 amino acids. This chain's CDR3 is CASSLAPPGPPYEQYF. The CDR3 bases are TGCGCCAGCAGCTTGGCCCCCCCCGGGCCGCCCTACGAGCAGTACTTC.

The genes are TRBV5-1 and TRBJ2-1; 8 bases align to TRBD2. This CDR3 contains 16 residues. J was trimmed by 4 bases and V by 1 base; bases with no gene match: 7. The germline V gene has CDR1 SGHRS and CDR2 YFSETQ. The DNA for the CDR3 is TGCGCCAGCAGCTTGTTTGCGGGACTAGAGTACAATGAGCAGTTCTTC. Amino acids: CASSLFAGLEYNEQFF.

CDR3 amino acids: CASSPWAHGISSTDTQYF. For the CDR3, the DNA is TGTGCCAGCAGCCCTTGGGCGCACGGAATTTCTAGCACAGATACGCAGTATTTT. The chain links TRBV6-1 to TRBJ2-3; no reliable D call. V shed 6 bases and J shed 0 bases, with 22 bases lying between them. Germline V gene sequence: CDR1 MNHNS, CDR2 SASEGT. The CDR3 contains 18 residues.

This clonotype has just a few counts. The V call is TRBV29-1, the J call TRBJ2-7; unclear D gene. Germline loops: CDR1 SQVTM, CDR2 ANQGSEA. The CDR3 is 14 amino acids. The V end was cut by 0 bases, the J end by 0 bases, with 9 bases between. The CDR3 loop reads CSVEEGGSSYEQYF. The CDR3 region has the DNA TGCAGCGTTGAAGAGGGCGGTAGCTCCTACGAGCAGTACTTC.

The V and J genes are TRBV6-1 and TRBJ2-3; TRBD1 matches 7 bases. V was clipped by 0 bases and J by 4 bases; unmatched bases: 1. The CDR3 covers 14 residues. The V gene's germline CDR1 is MNHNS and CDR2 SASEGT. CDR3 protein: CASSEAQGADTQYF. CDR3 coding DNA: TGTGCCAGCAGTGAAGCGCAGGGGGCAGATACGCAGTATTTT.

This clonotype was picked up many times. The V call is TRBV2, the J call TRBJ1-5; TRBD1 matches at 8 bases. The CDR3 has 16 amino acids. Germline V lookup: CDR1 SNHLY, CDR2 FYNNEI. V was pared by 6 bases and J by 4 bases, with 11 bases of the junction left unmatched. Here the CDR3 reads CASRESGGDRNQPQHF. The CDR3 coding sequence is TGTGCCAGCAGAGAATCAGGGGGCGATAGAAATCAGCCCCAGCATTTT. The whole variable domain, filled in from reference TRBV2 and TRBJ1-5, reads EPEVTQTPSHQVTQMGQEVILRCVPISNHLYFYWYRQILGQKVEFLVSFYNNEISEKSEIFDDQFSVERPDGSNFTLKIRSTKLEDSAMYFCASRESGGDRNQPQHFGDGTRLSIL.

This clonotype was counted only a few times. This chain joins TRBV12-3 or TRBV12-4 and TRBJ1-5; 8 nucleotides match TRBD1. The CDR3 consists of 15 residues. V dropped 2 bases and J dropped 0; count of bases not matched to a gene: 0. Here the CDR3 reads CASSLQGASNQPQHF. CDR3 nucleotide sequence: TGTGCCAGCAGTTTACAGGGGGCTAGCAATCAGCCCCAGCATTTT.

In its sample, this clonotype was seen many times. The chain is built from TRBV7-2 and TRBJ2-5; D is unresolved. With 1 base removed from V and 4 bases from J, the gap between germline ends came to 10 bases. CDR3 length equals 14 residues. Germline loops: CDR1 SGHTA, CDR2 FQGNSA. The CDR3 sequence: CASSLDGAGETQYF. The CDR3, as DNA: TGTGCCAGCAGCTTAGACGGCGCAGGAGAGACCCAGTACTTC. The full variable domain, rest sourced from reference TRBV7-2 and TRBJ2-5, is GAGVSQSPSNKVTEKGKDVELRCDPISGHTALYWYRQSLGQGLEFLIYFQGNSAPDKSGLPSDRFSAERTGGSVSTLTIQRTQQEDSAVYLCASSLDGAGETQYFGPGTRLLVL.

The chain employs TRBV18 and TRBJ2-1; 10 positions agree with TRBD2. CDR1 and CDR2 from the germline V gene are KGHSH and LQKENI. There are 14 residues in the CDR3. Germline trimming cut 3 bases from V and 10 bases from J; bases unmatched to any gene: 6. In nucleotides, the CDR3 is TGTGCCAGCTCACCGGTAGCGGGAGGACTAGAGCAGTTCTTC. Protein sequence: CASSPVAGGLEQFF. Combining the CDR3 with reference TRBV18 and TRBJ2-1 gives the whole variable domain NAGVMQNPRHLVRRRGQEARLRCSPMKGHSHVYWYRQLPEEGLKFMVYLQKENIIDESGMPKERFSAEFPKEGPSILRIQQVVRGDSAAYFCASSPVAGGLEQFFGPGTRLTVL.

This clonotype was observed at least ten times. This chain links TRBV20-1 with TRBJ2-1, with a tentative D call TRBD2 (6 bases). Looked up from germline, CDR1 is DFQATT and CDR2 is SNEGSKA (reference sequence). This CDR3 is 13 amino acids long. V was trimmed by 7 bases and J by 6 bases, leaving 16 bases between them. The CDR3 spells CSEGTGVGNEQFF. The CDR3 nucleotides are TGCAGTGAGGGTACGGGAGTTGGCAATGAGCAGTTCTTC.

This clonotype has at least ten counts. This sequence joins TRBV28 and TRBJ2-3; D is possibly TRBD2 (8 bases). V was clipped by 8 bases and J by 6 bases, with 18 bases between them. The CDR3 is made up of 14 amino acids. Germline V gene data show CDR1 as MDHEN and CDR2 as SYDVKM. This CDR3 reads CASLGREGADTQYF. The CDR3 bases are TGTGCCAGCCTCGGTCGGGAGGGGGCGGATACGCAGTATTTT.

This clonotype turned up a few times. The CDR3 bases are TGCAGTGCTAGAGATGGCGTCCTAATCACCGGGGAGCTGTTTTTT. Translated, it gives CSARDGVLITGELFF. The chain uses TRBV20-1 and TRBJ2-2; unclear D gene. Trimming shortened V by 0 bases and J by 4 bases, and 12 bases separated the two germline ends. This CDR3 has 15 amino acids. Germline V gene sequence: CDR1 DFQATT, CDR2 SNEGSKA (reference sequence).

This clonotype was counted only a few times. The rearrangement joins TRBV11-2 to TRBJ2-2, with 12 positions matching TRBD1. Losses at the gene ends were 5 bases for V and 6 bases for J; bases not matched to a gene: 10. CDR1 is SGHAT and CDR2 is FQNNGV in the germline V gene. The CDR3 is 17 amino acids. The CDR3 sequence: CASSPGTGGQRAGELFF. CDR3 DNA: TGTGCCAGCAGCCCCGGGACAGGGGGCCAGAGGGCCGGGGAGCTGTTTTTT.

This chain connects TRBV6-1 to TRBJ2-1; D uncertain. V lost 7 bases and J lost 8, with 9 bases in between. Germline CDR1 MNHNS, CDR2 SASEGT. The CDR3 has 11 residues. The CDR3 nucleotides are TGTGCCAGCACAGACCATGATGAGCAGTTCTTC. Protein sequence: CASTDHDEQFF.

The V and J genes are TRBV6-1 and TRBJ2-7; 9 bases agree with TRBD1. After removal of 5 bases from V and 7 bases from J, the junction contained 12 bases not matched to a gene. CDR1 and CDR2 from the germline V gene are MNHNS and SASEGT. The CDR3 loop spans 15 amino acids. Here the CDR3 DNA reads TGTGCCAGCAGTCGCGGGACAGGGTCATCGGGAGAGCAGTACTTC. Its translation is CASSRGTGSSGEQYF.